The TCR beta chain under discussion was sequenced for a study of blood T cell repertoires in COVID-19. This CDR3 has 16 amino acids. Trimming removed 3 bases from V and 2 bases from J, with 11 bases in between. CDR1 and CDR2 (germline): LNHDA, SQIVND (reference sequence). This table comes from immunoSEQ multiplex PCR, and its TCRdb copy is limited to in-frame clones, with some not included. This sample has roughly 150,000 clones, with just over 90% found just once. Sequencing was done on a sample of peripheral blood. This clonotype originated in a woman aged 60 to 75 with COVID-19, enrolled during active disease. The V and J genes are TRBV19 and TRBJ2-6; possibly TRBD1 for D (5 bases). The CDR3 loop reads CASSILQTAGANVLTF. As DNA, the CDR3 is TGTGCCAGTAGTATTTTACAGACAGCTGGGGCCAACGTCCTGACTTTC. The full variable domain, its missing parts supplied by reference TRBV19 and TRBJ2-6, is DGGITQSPKYLFRKEGQNVTLSCEQNLNHDAMYWYRQDPGQGLRLIYYSQIVNDFQKGDIAEGYSVSREKKESFPLTVTSAQKNPTAFYLCASSILQTAGANVLTFGAGSRLTVL.